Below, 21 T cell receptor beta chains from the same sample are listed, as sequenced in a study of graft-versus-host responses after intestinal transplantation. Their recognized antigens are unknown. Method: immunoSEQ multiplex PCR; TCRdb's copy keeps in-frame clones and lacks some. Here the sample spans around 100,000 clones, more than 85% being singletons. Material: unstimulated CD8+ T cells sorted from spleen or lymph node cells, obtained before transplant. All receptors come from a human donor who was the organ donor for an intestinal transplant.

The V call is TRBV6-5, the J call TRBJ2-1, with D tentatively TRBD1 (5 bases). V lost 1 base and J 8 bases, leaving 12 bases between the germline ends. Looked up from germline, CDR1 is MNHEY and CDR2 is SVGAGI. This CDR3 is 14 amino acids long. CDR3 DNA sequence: TGTGCCAGCAGTTACTTCAACAGGCCCGATGAGCAGTTCTTC. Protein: CASSYFNRPDEQFF.

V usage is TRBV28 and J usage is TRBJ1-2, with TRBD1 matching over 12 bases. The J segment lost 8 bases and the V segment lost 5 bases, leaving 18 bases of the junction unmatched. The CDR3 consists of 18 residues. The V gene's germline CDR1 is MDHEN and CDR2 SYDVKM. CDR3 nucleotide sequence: TGTGCCAGCAGTAACCTCTGGGGACAGGGGGCAAAGGGGGGAGGCTACACCTTC. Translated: CASSNLWGQGAKGGGYTF.

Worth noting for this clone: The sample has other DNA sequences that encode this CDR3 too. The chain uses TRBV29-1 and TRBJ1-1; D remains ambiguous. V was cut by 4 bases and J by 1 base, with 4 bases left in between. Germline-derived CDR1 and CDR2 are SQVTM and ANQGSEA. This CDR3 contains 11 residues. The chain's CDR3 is CSVAENTEAFF. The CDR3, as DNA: TGCAGCGTTGCCGAGAACACTGAAGCTTTCTTT.

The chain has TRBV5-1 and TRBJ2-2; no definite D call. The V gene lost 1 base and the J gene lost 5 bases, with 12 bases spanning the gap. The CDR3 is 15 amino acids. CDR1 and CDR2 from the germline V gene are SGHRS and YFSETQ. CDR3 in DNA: TGCGCCAGCAGCTTGAAGGTTGCAGGTACCGGGGAGCTGTTTTTT. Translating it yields CASSLKVAGTGELFF. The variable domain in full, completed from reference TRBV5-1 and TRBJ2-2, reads KAGVTQTPRYLIKTRGQQVTLSCSPISGHRSVSWYQQTPGQGLQFLFEYFSETQRNKGNFPGRFSGRQFSNSRSEMNVSTLELGDSALYLCASSLKVAGTGELFFGEGSRLTVL.

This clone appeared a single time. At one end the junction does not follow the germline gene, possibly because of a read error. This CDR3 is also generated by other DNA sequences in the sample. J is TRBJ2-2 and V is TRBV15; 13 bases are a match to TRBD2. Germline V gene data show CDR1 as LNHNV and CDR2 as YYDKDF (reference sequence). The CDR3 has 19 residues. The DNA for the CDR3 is TGCGCCACCAGCAGAGATACGACTAGCGGGAGGCCCCACACCGGGGAGCTGTTTTTT. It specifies CATSRDTTSGRPHTGELFF.

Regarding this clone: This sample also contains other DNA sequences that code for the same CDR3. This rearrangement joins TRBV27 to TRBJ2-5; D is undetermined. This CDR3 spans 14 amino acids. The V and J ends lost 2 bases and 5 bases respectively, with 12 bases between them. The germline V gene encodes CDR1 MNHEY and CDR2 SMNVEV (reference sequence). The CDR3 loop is CASSLDDRWETQYF. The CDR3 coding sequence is TGTGCCAGCAGTTTAGACGACCGCTGGGAGACCCAGTACTTC.

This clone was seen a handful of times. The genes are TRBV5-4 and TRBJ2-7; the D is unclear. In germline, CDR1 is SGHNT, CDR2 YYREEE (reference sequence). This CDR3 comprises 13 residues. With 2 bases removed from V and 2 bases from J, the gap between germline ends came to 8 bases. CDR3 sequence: CASSLEPPYEQYF. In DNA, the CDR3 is TGTGCCAGCAGCTTAGAGCCCCCCTACGAGCAGTACTTC.

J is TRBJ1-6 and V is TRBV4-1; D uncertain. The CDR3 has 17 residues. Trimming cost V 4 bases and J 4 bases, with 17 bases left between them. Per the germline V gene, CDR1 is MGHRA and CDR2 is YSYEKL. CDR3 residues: CASSLSPAGEYNSPLHF. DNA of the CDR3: TGCGCCAGCAGCCTATCACCCGCTGGGGAATATAATTCACCCCTCCACTTT.

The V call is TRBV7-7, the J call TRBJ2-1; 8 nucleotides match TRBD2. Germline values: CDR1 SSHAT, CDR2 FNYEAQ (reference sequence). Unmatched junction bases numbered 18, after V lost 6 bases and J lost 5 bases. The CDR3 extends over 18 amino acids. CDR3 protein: CASSSGAPGGLAHNEQFF. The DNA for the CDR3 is TGTGCCAGCAGTTCAGGAGCCCCCGGCGGACTAGCCCACAATGAGCAGTTCTTC. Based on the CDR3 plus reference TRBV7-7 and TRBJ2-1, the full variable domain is GAGVSQSPRYKVTKRGQDVTLRCDPISSHATLYWYQQALGQGPEFLTYFNYEAQPDKSGLPSDRFSAERPEGSISTLTIQRTEQRDSAMYRCASSSGAPGGLAHNEQFFGPGTRLTVL.

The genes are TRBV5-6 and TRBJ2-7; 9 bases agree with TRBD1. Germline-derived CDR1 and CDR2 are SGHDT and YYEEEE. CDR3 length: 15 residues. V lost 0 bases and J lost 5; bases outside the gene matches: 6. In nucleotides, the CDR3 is TGTGCCAGCAGCTTGGTATGGGACAGGGACGACGAGCAGTACTTC. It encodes CASSLVWDRDDEQYF.

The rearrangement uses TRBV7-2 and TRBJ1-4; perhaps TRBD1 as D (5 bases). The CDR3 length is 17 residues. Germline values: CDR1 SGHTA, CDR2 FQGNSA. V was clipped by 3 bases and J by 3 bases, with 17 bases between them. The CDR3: CASSFHGRVTPNEKLFF. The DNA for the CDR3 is TGTGCCAGCAGCTTTCACGGCAGGGTGACCCCTAATGAAAAACTGTTTTTT.

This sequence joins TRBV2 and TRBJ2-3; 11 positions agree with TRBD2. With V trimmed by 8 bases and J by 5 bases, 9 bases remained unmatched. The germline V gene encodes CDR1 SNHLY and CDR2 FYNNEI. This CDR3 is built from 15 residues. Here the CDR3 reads CASLIAGGPGDTQYF. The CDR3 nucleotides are TGTGCCAGCTTAATAGCGGGAGGGCCTGGAGATACGCAGTATTTT. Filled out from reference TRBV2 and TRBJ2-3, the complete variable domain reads EPEVTQTPSHQVTQMGQEVILRCVPISNHLYFYWYRQILGQKVEFLVSFYNNEISEKSEIFDDQFSVERPDGSNFTLKIRSTKLEDSAMYFCASLIAGGPGDTQYFGPGTRLTVL.

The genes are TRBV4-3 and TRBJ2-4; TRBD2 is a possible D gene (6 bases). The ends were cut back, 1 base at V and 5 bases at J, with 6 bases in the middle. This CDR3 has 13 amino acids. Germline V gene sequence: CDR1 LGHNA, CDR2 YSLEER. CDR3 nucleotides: TGCGCCAGCAGCCAAGCGGGGGAAAACATTCAGTACTTC. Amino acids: CASSQAGENIQYF.

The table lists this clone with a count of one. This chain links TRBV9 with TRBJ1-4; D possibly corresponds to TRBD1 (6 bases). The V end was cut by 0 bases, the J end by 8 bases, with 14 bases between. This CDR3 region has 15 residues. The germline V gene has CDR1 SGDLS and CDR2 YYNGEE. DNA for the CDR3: TGTGCCAGCAGCGTAGATACAGGGCTGGGCGAAAAACTGTTTTTT. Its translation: CASSVDTGLGEKLFF.

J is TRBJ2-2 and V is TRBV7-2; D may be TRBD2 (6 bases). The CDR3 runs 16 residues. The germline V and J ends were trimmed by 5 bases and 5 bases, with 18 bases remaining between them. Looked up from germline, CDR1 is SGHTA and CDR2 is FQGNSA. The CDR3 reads CASSTGRAGPTGELFF. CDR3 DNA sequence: TGTGCCAGCAGCACAGGACGGGCGGGACCGACCGGGGAGCTGTTTTTT.

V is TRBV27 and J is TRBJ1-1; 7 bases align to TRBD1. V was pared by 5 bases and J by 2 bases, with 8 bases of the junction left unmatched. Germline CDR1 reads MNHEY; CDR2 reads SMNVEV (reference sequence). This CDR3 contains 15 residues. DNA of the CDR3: TGTGCCAGCAGTCTAGGGACAGCCCTCAACACTGAAGCTTTCTTT. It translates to CASSLGTALNTEAFF.

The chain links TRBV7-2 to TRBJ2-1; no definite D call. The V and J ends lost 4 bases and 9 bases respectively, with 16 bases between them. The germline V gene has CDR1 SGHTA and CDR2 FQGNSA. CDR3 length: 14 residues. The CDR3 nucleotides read TGTGCCAGCAGCTCGGCCCCGACATCCACTGAGCAGTTCTTC. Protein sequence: CASSSAPTSTEQFF.

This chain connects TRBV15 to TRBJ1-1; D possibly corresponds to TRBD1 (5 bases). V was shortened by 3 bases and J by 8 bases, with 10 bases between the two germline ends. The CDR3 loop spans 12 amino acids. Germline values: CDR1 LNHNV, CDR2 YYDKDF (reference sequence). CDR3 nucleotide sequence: TGTGCCACCAGCAGCTACAGGTCAGAAGCTTTCTTT. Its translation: CATSSYRSEAFF. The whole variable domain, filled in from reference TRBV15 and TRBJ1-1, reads DAMVIQNPRYQVTQFGKPVTLSCSQTLNHNVMYWYQQKSSQAPKLLFHYYDKDFNNEADTPDNFQSRRPNTSFCFLDIRSPGLGDTAMYLCATSSYRSEAFFGQGTRLTVV.

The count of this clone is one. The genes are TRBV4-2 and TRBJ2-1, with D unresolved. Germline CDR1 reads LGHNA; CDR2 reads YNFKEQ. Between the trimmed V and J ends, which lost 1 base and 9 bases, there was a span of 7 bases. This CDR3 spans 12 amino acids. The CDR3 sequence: CASSQGNAEQFF. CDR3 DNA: TGTGCCAGCAGCCAAGGAAATGCTGAGCAGTTCTTC.

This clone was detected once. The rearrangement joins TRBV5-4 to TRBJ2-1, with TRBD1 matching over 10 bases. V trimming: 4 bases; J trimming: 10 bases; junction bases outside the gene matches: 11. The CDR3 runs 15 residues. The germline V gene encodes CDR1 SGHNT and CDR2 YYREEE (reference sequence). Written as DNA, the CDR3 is TGTGCCAGCAGCCTCCCGGGACAGGGGAAGTACGAGCAGTTCTTC. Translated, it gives CASSLPGQGKYEQFF.

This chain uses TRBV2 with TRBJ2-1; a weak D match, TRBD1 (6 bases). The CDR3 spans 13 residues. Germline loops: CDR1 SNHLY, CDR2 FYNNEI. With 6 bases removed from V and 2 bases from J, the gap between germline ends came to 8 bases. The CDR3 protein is CASRGQAYNEQFF. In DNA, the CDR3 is TGTGCCAGCAGGGGACAAGCCTACAATGAGCAGTTCTTC.